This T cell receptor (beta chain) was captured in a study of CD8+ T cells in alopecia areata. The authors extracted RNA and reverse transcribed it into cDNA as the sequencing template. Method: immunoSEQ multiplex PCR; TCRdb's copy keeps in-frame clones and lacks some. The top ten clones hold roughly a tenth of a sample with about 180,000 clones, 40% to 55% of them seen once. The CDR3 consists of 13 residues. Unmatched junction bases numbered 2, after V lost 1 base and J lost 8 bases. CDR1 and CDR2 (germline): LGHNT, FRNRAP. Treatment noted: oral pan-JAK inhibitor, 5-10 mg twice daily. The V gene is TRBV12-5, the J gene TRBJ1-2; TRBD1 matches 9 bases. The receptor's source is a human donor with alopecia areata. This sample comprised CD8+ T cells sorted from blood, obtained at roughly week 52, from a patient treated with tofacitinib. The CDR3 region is CASGLGQGEGYTF. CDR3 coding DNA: TGTGCTAGTGGTTTGGGACAGGGGGAGGGCTACACCTTC.